The entry below describes one TCR beta chain. No antigen is known for it. This same CDR3 is encoded by further DNA sequences in the sample. Clones were sequenced by immunoSEQ multiplex PCR, and TCRdb holds only the in-frame ones, with some missing. The table lists about 15,000 clones, under 80% of them singletons, with under 1.5% in the top ten. Per the germline V gene, CDR1 is KGHSH and CDR2 is LQKENI. The V gene lost 2 bases and the J gene lost 0 bases, with 1 base spanning the gap. This CDR3 is built from 12 residues. Repertoires were sampled repeatedly during chemoradiotherapy. This entry comes from a study of chemoradiotherapy in HPV16-positive cancers. Regarding the study as a whole: Candidate HPV-specific clones and E7-related TCR motifs grew in tumor during treatment. Functional assays defining HPV-specific T cells used only two HPV16-positive patients. In HPV16-positive patients, HPV-responsive T-cell expansion tracked better recurrence-free survival.

Collection of the sample occurred from a patient who underwent chemoradiotherapy. V usage is TRBV18 and J usage is TRBJ2-5; D is ambiguous. The sequence came from a human donor with HPV-associated anogenital cancer. CDR3: CASSPYQETQYF. The CDR3 DNA sequence: TGTGCCAGCTCACCATACCAAGAGACCCAGTACTTC.